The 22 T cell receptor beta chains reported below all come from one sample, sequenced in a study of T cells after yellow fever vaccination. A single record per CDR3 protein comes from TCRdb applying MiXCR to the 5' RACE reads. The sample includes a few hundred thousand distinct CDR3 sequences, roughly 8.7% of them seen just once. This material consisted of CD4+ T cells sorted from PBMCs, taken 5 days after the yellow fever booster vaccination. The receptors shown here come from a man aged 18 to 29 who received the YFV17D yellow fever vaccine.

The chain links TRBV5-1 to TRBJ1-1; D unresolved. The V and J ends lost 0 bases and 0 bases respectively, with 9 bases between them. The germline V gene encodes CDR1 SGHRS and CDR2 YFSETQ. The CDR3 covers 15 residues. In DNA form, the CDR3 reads TGCGCCAGCAGCTTGGGCTTCGTTGTGAACACTGAAGCTTTCTTT. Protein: CASSLGFVVNTEAFF. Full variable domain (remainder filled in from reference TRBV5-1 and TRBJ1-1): KAGVTQTPRYLIKTRGQQVTLSCSPISGHRSVSWYQQTPGQGLQFLFEYFSETQRNKGNFPGRFSGRQFSNSRSEMNVSTLELGDSALYLCASSLGFVVNTEAFFGQGTRLTVV.

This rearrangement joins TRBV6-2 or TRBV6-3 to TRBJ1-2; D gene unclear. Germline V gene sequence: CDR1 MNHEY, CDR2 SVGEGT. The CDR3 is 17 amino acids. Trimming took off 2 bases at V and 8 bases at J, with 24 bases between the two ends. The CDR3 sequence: CASSYPGPRDRIYGYTF. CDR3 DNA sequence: TGTGCCAGCAGTTACCCCGGGCCAAGAGACCGGATTTACGGCTACACCTTC.

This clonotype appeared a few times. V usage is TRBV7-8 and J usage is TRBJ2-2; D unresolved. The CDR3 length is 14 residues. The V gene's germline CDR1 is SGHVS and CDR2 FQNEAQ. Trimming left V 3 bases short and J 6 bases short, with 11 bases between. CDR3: CASSFNERAGELFF. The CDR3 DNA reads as TGTGCCAGCAGCTTCAACGAACGTGCCGGGGAGCTGTTTTTT. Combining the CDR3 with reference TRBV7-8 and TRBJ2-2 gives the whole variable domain GAGVSQSPRYKVAKRGQDVALRCDPISGHVSLFWYQQALGQGPEFLTYFQNEAQLDKSGLPSDRFFAERPEGSVSTLKIQRTQQEDSAVYLCASSFNERAGELFFGEGSRLTVL.

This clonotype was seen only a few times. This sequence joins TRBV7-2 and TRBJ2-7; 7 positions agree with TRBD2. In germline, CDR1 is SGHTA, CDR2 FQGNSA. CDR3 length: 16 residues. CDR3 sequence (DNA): TGTGCCAGCAGCTTAGATAGTGGATTCTCTAGCGGCTCTCTCACAGTC. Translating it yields CASSLDSGFSSGSLTV.

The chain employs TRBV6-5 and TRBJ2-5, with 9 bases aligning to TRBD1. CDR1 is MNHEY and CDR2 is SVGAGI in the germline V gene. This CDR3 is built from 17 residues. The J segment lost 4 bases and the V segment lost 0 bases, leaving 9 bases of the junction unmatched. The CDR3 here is CASSYSPGQGERETQYF. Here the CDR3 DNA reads TGTGCCAGCAGTTACTCGCCGGGACAGGGAGAGCGAGAGACCCAGTACTTC.

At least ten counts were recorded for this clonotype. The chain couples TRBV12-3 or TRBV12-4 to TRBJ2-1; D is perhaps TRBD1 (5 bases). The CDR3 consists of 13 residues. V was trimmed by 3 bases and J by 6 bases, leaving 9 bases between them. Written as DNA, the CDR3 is TGTGCCAGCAGTTTTCGTAGGGGCAATGAGCAGTTCTTC. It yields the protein CASSFRRGNEQFF.

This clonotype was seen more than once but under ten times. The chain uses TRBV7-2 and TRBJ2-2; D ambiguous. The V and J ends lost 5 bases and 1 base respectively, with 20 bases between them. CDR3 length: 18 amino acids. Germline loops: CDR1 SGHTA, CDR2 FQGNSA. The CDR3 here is CASSPEPRRFENTGELFF. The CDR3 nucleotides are TGTGCCAGCAGCCCCGAACCCAGGCGATTCGAGAACACCGGGGAGCTGTTTTTT.

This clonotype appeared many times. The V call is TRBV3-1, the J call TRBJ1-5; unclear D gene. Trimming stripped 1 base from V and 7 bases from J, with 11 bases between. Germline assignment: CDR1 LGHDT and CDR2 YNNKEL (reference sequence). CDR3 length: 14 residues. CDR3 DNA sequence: TGTGCCAGCAGCCAAGGGGAGGTCTGGCAGCCCCAGCATTTT. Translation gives CASSQGEVWQPQHF.

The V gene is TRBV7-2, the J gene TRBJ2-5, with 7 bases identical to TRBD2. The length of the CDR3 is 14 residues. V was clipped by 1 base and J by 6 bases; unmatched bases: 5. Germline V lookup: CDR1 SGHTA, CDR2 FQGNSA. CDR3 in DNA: TGTGCCAGCAGCTTAGAATCCGGGAGGAAGACCCAGTACTTC. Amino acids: CASSLESGRKTQYF.

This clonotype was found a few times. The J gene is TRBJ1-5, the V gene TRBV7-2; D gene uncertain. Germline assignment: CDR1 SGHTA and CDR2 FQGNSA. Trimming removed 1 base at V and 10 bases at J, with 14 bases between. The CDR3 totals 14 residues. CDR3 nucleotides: TGTGCCAGCAGCTTAGGACAACCGCCCGAACCCCAGCATTTT. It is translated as CASSLGQPPEPQHF.

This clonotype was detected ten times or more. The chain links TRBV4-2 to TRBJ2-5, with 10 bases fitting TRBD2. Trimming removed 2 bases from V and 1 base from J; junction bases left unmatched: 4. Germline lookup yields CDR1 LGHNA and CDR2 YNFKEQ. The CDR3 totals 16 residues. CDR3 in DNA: TGTGCCAGCAGCCAACCCGGACTAGCGGCCCAAGAGACCCAGTACTTC. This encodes CASSQPGLAAQETQYF.

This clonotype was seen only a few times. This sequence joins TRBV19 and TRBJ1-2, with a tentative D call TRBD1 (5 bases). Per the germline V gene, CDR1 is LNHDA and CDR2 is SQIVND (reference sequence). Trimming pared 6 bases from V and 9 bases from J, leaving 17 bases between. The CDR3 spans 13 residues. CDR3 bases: TGTGCCAGTAGACCTCGTCGGGAGGGGAGCTACACCTTC. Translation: CASRPRREGSYTF.

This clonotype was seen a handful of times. CDR3 loop: CASSYGGFQPQHF. CDR3 DNA: TGTGCCAGCAGCTACGGAGGATTTCAGCCCCAGCATTTT. The chain is built from TRBV14 and TRBJ1-5; the D is unclear. V was cut by 5 bases and J by 6 bases, with 11 bases left in between. Germline assignment: CDR1 SGHDN and CDR2 FVKESK. The CDR3 is 13 residues long. Full variable domain (remainder filled in from reference TRBV14 and TRBJ1-5): EAGVTQFPSHSVIEKGQTVTLRCDPISGHDNLYWYRRVMGKEIKFLLHFVKESKQDESGMPNNRFLAERTGGTYSTLKVQPAELEDSGVYFCASSYGGFQPQHFGDGTRLSIL.

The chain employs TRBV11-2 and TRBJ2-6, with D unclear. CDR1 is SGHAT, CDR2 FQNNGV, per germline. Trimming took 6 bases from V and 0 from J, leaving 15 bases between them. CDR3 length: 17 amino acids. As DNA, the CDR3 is TGTGCCAGCAGTCCAAGGCACGGTTACTCTGGGGCCAACGTCCTGACTTTC. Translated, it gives CASSPRHGYSGANVLTF. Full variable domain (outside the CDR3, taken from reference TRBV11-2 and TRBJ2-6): EAGVAQSPRYKIIEKRQSVAFWCNPISGHATLYWYQQILGQGPKLLIQFQNNGVVDDSQLPKDRFSAERLKGVDSTLKIQPAKLEDSAVYLCASSPRHGYSGANVLTFGAGSRLTVL.

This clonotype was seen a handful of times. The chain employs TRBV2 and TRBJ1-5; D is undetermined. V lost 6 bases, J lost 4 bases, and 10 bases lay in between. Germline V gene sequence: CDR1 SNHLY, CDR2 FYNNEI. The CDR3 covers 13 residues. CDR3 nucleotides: TGTGCCAGCAGCGTGGACGGGAATCAGCCCCAGCATTTT. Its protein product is CASSVDGNQPQHF.

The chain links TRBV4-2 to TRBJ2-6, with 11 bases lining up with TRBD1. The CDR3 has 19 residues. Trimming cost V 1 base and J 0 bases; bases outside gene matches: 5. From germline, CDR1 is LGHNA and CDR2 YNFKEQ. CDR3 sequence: CASSQGGTGGISGANVLTF. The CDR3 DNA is TGTGCCAGCAGCCAAGGCGGGACAGGGGGGATCTCTGGGGCCAACGTCCTGACTTTC.

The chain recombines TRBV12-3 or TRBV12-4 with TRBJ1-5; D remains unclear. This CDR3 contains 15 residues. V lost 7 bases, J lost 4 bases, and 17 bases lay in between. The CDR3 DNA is TGTGCCAGCATCCCCTCTGGGTCCGCAAATCAGCCCCAGCATTTT. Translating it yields CASIPSGSANQPQHF.

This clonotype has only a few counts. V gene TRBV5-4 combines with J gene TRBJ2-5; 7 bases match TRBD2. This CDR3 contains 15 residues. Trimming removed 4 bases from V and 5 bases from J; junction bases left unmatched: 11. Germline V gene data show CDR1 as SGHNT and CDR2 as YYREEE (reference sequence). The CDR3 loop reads CASSPPGSGVETQYF. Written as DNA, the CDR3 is TGTGCCAGCAGCCCACCCGGGAGCGGGGTGGAGACCCAGTACTTC.

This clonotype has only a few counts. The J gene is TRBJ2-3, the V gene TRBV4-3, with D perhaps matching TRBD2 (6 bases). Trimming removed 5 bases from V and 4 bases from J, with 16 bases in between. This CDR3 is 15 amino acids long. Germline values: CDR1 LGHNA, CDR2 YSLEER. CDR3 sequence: CASSSRGWVSDTQYF. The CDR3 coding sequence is TGCGCCAGCAGCTCTCGGGGGTGGGTGTCAGATACGCAGTATTTT.

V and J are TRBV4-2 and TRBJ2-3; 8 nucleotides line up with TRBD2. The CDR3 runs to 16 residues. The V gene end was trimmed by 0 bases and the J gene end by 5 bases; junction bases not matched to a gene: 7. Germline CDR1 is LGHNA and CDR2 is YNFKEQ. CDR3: CASSQDRGAGEDTQYF. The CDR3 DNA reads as TGTGCCAGCAGCCAAGATCGGGGAGCGGGGGAAGATACGCAGTATTTT.

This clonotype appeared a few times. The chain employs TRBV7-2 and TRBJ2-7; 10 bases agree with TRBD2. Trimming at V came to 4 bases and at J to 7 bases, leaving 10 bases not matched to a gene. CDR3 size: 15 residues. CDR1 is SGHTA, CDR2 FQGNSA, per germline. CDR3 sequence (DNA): TGTGCCAGCAGCTCTATCTTAGCGGGGGGAGGGGAGCAGTACTTC. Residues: CASSSILAGGGEQYF.

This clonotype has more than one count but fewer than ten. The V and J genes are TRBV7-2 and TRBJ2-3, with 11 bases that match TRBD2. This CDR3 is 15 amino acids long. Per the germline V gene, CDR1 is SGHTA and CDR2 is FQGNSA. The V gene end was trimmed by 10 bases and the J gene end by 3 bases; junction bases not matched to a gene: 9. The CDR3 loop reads CATRASGGRTDTQYF. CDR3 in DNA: TGTGCCACCAGAGCTAGCGGGGGGAGAACAGATACGCAGTATTTT.